These T cell receptor beta chains were read from a single sample in a study of cytomegalovirus exposure and HLA in healthy donors. Produced via immunoSEQ multiplex PCR; TCRdb's table is partial and in-frame only. The data hold 85,000 to 95,000 clones, with roughly 8.2% observed a single time. Material: PBMCs. The receptors were sampled from a man aged 50-60 years in good health and CMV-seronegative. Each CDR3 is given with its conserved first and last residue. D genes are given only for firm matches. Expanded clones are given a class, and other clones once, few, many or no size at all.

clone_size: .
d_call: TRBD1
j_call: TRBJ1-5
v_call: TRBV9
cdr3_nt: TGTGCCAGCAGCGCGGACAGGGGGAACCAGCCCCAGCATTTT
cdr3_aa: CASSADRGNQPQHF

clone_size: .
d_call: .
j_call: TRBJ1-2
v_call: TRBV28
cdr3_nt: TGTGCCAGCAGTTTGGACAGCTATGGCTACACCTTC
cdr3_aa: CASSLDSYGYTF

clone_size: few
d_call: TRBD1
j_call: TRBJ2-1
v_call: TRBV4-1
cdr3_nt: TGCGCCAGCAGCCAAGGTGACAGGGCCTACAATGAGCAGTTCTTC
cdr3_aa: CASSQGDRAYNEQFF

clone_size: once
d_call: .
j_call: TRBJ2-7
v_call: TRBV21-1
cdr3_nt: TGTGCCATCGAACTATACGAGCAGTACTTC
cdr3_aa: CAIELYEQYF

clone_size: few
d_call: .
j_call: TRBJ1-6
v_call: TRBV21-1
cdr3_nt: TGTGCCAGCAGCAAACTATCAAGGAGGGATTATAATTCACCCCTCCACTTT
cdr3_aa: CASSKLSRRDYNSPLHF

clone_size: few
d_call: .
j_call: TRBJ1-5
v_call: TRBV7-9
cdr3_nt: TGTGCCAGCACCTCTACAGGAGGGAGCCAGCCCCAGCATTTT
cdr3_aa: CASTSTGGSQPQHF

clone_size: .
d_call: .
j_call: TRBJ2-2
v_call: TRBV5-4
cdr3_nt: TGTGCCAGCAGCTCTCCTGCGAACACCGGGGAGCTGTTTTTT
cdr3_aa: CASSSPANTGELFF

clone_size: few
d_call: .
j_call: TRBJ2-1
v_call: TRBV5-6
cdr3_nt: TGTGCCAGCAGCTCCCTAGAAAGCTCCTACAATGAGCAGTTCTTC
cdr3_aa: CASSSLESSYNEQFF

clone_size: .
d_call: TRBD1
j_call: TRBJ1-5
v_call: TRBV19
cdr3_nt: TGTGCCAGTAGTACCACTGGAAGAGGGGGACAGGGGTCCCTTTATAGCAATCAGCCCCAGCATTTT
cdr3_aa: CASSTTGRGGQGSLYSNQPQHF

clone_size: .
d_call: .
j_call: TRBJ1-5
v_call: TRBV15
cdr3_nt: TGTGCCACCAGCACTTACAGGGGCAATCAGCCCCAGCATTTT
cdr3_aa: CATSTYRGNQPQHF

clone_size: .
d_call: .
j_call: TRBJ1-1
v_call: TRBV14
cdr3_nt: TGTGCCAGCAGCCAATGGACGGCGGGGAACACTGAAGCTTTCTTT
cdr3_aa: CASSQWTAGNTEAFF

clone_size: .
d_call: .
j_call: TRBJ1-5
v_call: TRBV28
cdr3_nt: TGTGCCAGCATTTTTAGGGGGAACCAGCCCCAGCATTTT
cdr3_aa: CASIFRGNQPQHF

clone_size: few
d_call: TRBD1
j_call: TRBJ2-1
v_call: TRBV28
cdr3_nt: TGTGCCAGCAACCCCGGGACAGTAGTAAACAATGAGCAGTTCTTC
cdr3_aa: CASNPGTVVNNEQFF

clone_size: few
d_call: TRBD2
j_call: TRBJ2-1
v_call: TRBV28
cdr3_nt: TGTGCCAGCAGTTTGGGCGTGGGACTACTGACCTTCGGAGAGCAGTTCTTC
cdr3_aa: CASSLGVGLLTFGEQFF

clone_size: .
d_call: TRBD2
j_call: TRBJ2-3
v_call: TRBV5-1
cdr3_nt: TGCGCCAGCAGCTTAATGGGACTAGCGGGAAGTTCTGGCACAGATACGCAGTATTTT
cdr3_aa: CASSLMGLAGSSGTDTQYF

clone_size: few
d_call: TRBD1
j_call: TRBJ1-6
v_call: TRBV6-1
cdr3_nt: TGTGCCAGCAAATGGGACAGGAAGGATTCACCCCTCCACTTT
cdr3_aa: CASKWDRKDSPLHF

clone_size: .
d_call: TRBD2
j_call: TRBJ2-2
v_call: TRBV5-1
cdr3_nt: TGCGCCAGCAGGCGGACTAGCGGGAACACCGGGGAGCTGTTTTTT
cdr3_aa: CASRRTSGNTGELFF

clone_size: few
d_call: TRBD2
j_call: TRBJ2-3
v_call: TRBV7-2
cdr3_nt: TGTGCCAGCAGCCAGAGTGGCGGGAGGGCAGGAGATACGCAGTATTTT
cdr3_aa: CASSQSGGRAGDTQYF

clone_size: .
d_call: .
j_call: TRBJ1-1
v_call: TRBV28
cdr3_nt: TGTGCCAGCAGTTTAGTACAGGTTAACACTGAAGCTTTCTTT
cdr3_aa: CASSLVQVNTEAFF

clone_size: few
d_call: .
j_call: TRBJ1-1
v_call: TRBV7-2
cdr3_nt: TGTGCCAGCAGCCCCTTAGGGGGGGCTCACACTGAAGCTTTCTTT
cdr3_aa: CASSPLGGAHTEAFF

clone_size: few
d_call: .
j_call: TRBJ1-5
v_call: TRBV7-3
cdr3_nt: TGTGCCAGCAGCTTAGGGCCCAATCAGCCCCAGCATTTT
cdr3_aa: CASSLGPNQPQHF

clone_size: .
d_call: .
j_call: TRBJ1-5
v_call: TRBV2
cdr3_nt: TGTGCCAGCAGGGGGGGGATCGGTCAGCCCCAGCATTTT
cdr3_aa: CASRGGIGQPQHF